The clone carrying this T cell receptor (beta chain) was seen more than once but under ten times. What it recognizes is unknown. This sample was included in a study of T-cell reconstitution after alpha-beta-depleted transplantation in children. Study-wide results and limits: When one year had passed after transplant, most T-cell counts and diversity came from newly produced T cells.

Per the germline V gene, CDR1 is SGHRS and CDR2 is YFSETQ. The CDR3 has 13 amino acids. J was trimmed by 5 bases and V by 2 bases; bases with no gene match: 3. A TCRbeta library incorporating unique molecular identifiers was prepared. One entry per CDR3 protein, called by TCRdb with MiXCR from the PCR reads. Of some 200,000 distinct CDR3 sequences listed, roughly 9.1% are singletons. The TCR comes from a male patient between 2 and 15 years old who had a stem cell transplant for acute myeloid leukemia, so the T cells may come from the graft donor. This sample comprised PBMCs, mostly from graft donor cells, obtained 360 days after TCRalphabeta/CD19-depleted stem cell transplant. The V call is TRBV5-1, the J call TRBJ2-5; 7 bases map to TRBD1. CDR3 sequence: CASSFQGEETQYF. The CDR3 nucleotides read TGCGCCAGCAGCTTCCAGGGGGAGGAGACCCAGTACTTC.